This TCR beta chain was profiled in a study of shared clonotypes between healthy human individuals. Study-wide findings and caveats: As a rule, naive subsets had a larger estimated richness than memory subsets. When compared with the clonotypes that were shared by all four sorted-subset donors, the non-shared clonotypes turned out to have lower generation probabilities.

Germline-derived CDR1 and CDR2 are MDHEN and SYDVKM. Trimming took 7 bases from V and 7 from J; bases not matched to a gene: 9. The length of the CDR3 is 15 residues. CD8 cells regarded as naive lacked CD45RO, were positively chosen for CCR7, and omitted terminally differentiated effector memory CD45RA+ cells. Generated by immunoSEQ multiplex PCR, the TCRdb table keeps only in-frame clones and is missing some. The repertoire holds around 1.9 million clones, with 93% as singletons. In the case of this clone: The target antigen is unknown.

The specimen sequenced was naive CD8+ T cells from PBMCs. This sequence was found in a man in his late teens or twenties in good health. Some clones in this sample may be carry-over from other donors' samples. The V gene is TRBV28, the J gene TRBJ2-5; 13 nucleotides line up with TRBD2. The CDR3: CASNLLAGGPVTQYF. In nucleotides, the CDR3 is TGTGCCAGCAACTTACTAGCGGGAGGGCCTGTGACCCAGTACTTC.